The 17 T cell receptor beta chains presented below share a single source sample, sequenced in a study of blood T cell repertoires in COVID-19. TCRdb's table, derived via immunoSEQ multiplex PCR, lists solely in-frame clones and lacks some. The sample records about 130,000 clones, 80% to 90% being singletons. The sequenced sample consisted of peripheral blood. These receptor sequences come from a woman in her sixties or seventies with acute or convalescent COVID-19.

As concerns this clone: Other DNA sequences in this specimen translate into the identical CDR3. The chain combines TRBV29-1 with TRBJ1-1; 9 positions agree with TRBD1. V shed 6 bases and J 4 bases; nucleotides not matched to a gene: 6. This CDR3 contains 13 residues. Germline V lookup: CDR1 SQVTM, CDR2 ANQGSEA. DNA for the CDR3: TGCAGCGTCTCGATGACAGGGGGCACTGAAGCTTTCTTT. This translates into CSVSMTGGTEAFF.

This clone was observed once. The chain combines TRBV10-3 with TRBJ2-1, with D possibly being TRBD1 (5 bases). In germline, CDR1 is ENHRY, CDR2 SYGVKD. CDR3 length: 15 residues. Trimming cost V 0 bases and J 4 bases, with 10 bases left between them. DNA of the CDR3: TGTGCCATCAGTGAGTCTGCAGGGTCGTACAATGAGCAGTTCTTC. It codes for CAISESAGSYNEQFF.

The genes are TRBV6-5 and TRBJ1-1, with 7 bases fitting TRBD1. V trimming: 7 bases; J trimming: 7 bases; junction bases outside the gene matches: 12. Germline CDR1 reads MNHEY; CDR2 reads SVGAGI. This CDR3 region has 14 residues. The CDR3 region is CASTLTGQTVEAFF. CDR3 coding DNA: TGTGCCAGCACCTTGACAGGGCAAACCGTTGAAGCTTTCTTT.

This clone came up a few times. V is TRBV18 and J is TRBJ1-2, with TRBD1 matching over 7 bases. Germline CDR1 is KGHSH and CDR2 is LQKENI. V shed 6 bases and J 2 bases; nucleotides not matched to a gene: 9. The CDR3 is 15 residues long. In DNA form, the CDR3 reads TGTGCCAGCTCGTTCAGTGGACAGGCCAACTATGGCTACACCTTC. Protein product: CASSFSGQANYGYTF.

V and J are TRBV12-3 or TRBV12-4 and TRBJ1-2, with D possibly being TRBD1 (6 bases). With 6 bases removed from V and 5 bases from J, the gap between germline ends came to 7 bases. The CDR3 is 11 residues long. Here the CDR3 reads CASRGAYGYTF. CDR3 sequence (DNA): TGTGCCAGCAGGGGGGCATATGGCTACACCTTC.

The rearrangement joins TRBV5-1 to TRBJ2-1; 7 nucleotides line up with TRBD2. The V segment lost 0 bases and the J segment 1 base; nucleotides outside the gene matches: 4. This CDR3 contains 16 residues. In germline, CDR1 is SGHRS, CDR2 YFSETQ. The CDR3 protein is CASSLGSSGSYNEQFF. In DNA, the CDR3 is TGCGCCAGCAGCTTGGGGAGTAGCGGGTCCTACAATGAGCAGTTCTTC. Combining the CDR3 with reference TRBV5-1 and TRBJ2-1 gives the whole variable domain KAGVTQTPRYLIKTRGQQVTLSCSPISGHRSVSWYQQTPGQGLQFLFEYFSETQRNKGNFPGRFSGRQFSNSRSEMNVSTLELGDSALYLCASSLGSSGSYNEQFFGPGTRLTVL.

The CDR3 DNA sequence: TGTGCCATCAGTTCTATCGGTGAAGCTTTCTTT. This translates into CAISSIGEAFF. The chain carries TRBV10-3 and TRBJ1-1; no reliable D call. Germline CDR1 reads ENHRY; CDR2 reads SYGVKD. V shed 5 bases and J shed 7 bases, with 8 bases lying between them. The CDR3 spans 11 residues.

This clone has only a few counts. The chain couples TRBV7-3 to TRBJ1-1; TRBD1 matches at 10 bases. Unmatched junction bases numbered 8, after V lost 5 bases and J lost 5 bases. Germline assignment: CDR1 SGHTA and CDR2 FQGTGA. The CDR3 is 15 residues long. DNA for the CDR3: TGTGCCAGCAGCCTACAGGGACAGGGGCTTACTGAAGCTTTCTTT. It codes for CASSLQGQGLTEAFF.

The chain recombines TRBV6-1 with TRBJ1-6; 9 bases map to TRBD1. This CDR3 has 16 residues. The germline CDR1 and CDR2 sequences are MNHNS and SASEGT. J lost 8 bases, V lost 1 base, and 6 bases had no gene match. In DNA form, the CDR3 reads TGTGCCAGCAGTGAAGAAGGAGGGACAGGGTATTCACCCCTCCACTTT. This gives the protein CASSEEGGTGYSPLHF.

V usage is TRBV28 and J usage is TRBJ1-5, with D maybe TRBD1 (6 bases). The germline V gene has CDR1 MDHEN and CDR2 SYDVKM. CDR3 length: 15 amino acids. The V gene lost 6 bases and the J gene lost 6 bases, with 18 bases spanning the gap. Written as DNA, the CDR3 is TGTGCCAGCAGAAGGGGGGGGGTAAAGGGTCAGCCCCAGCATTTT. Protein sequence: CASRRGGVKGQPQHF.

The chain combines TRBV7-8 with TRBJ1-1; D is ambiguous. Germline V gives CDR1 SGHVS, CDR2 FQNEAQ. The CDR3 is 14 residues long. Trimming stripped 7 bases from V and 0 bases from J, with 12 bases between. CDR3 nucleotide sequence: TGTGCCAGCAAACGGGTACGGGTGAACACTGAAGCTTTCTTT. This codes for CASKRVRVNTEAFF. The whole variable domain, remainder taken from reference TRBV7-8 and TRBJ1-1, is GAGVSQSPRYKVAKRGQDVALRCDPISGHVSLFWYQQALGQGPEFLTYFQNEAQLDKSGLPSDRFFAERPEGSVSTLKIQRTQQEDSAVYLCASKRVRVNTEAFFGQGTRLTVV.

The chain carries TRBV29-1 and TRBJ2-2; no clear D gene. The CDR3 has 15 residues. Trimming removed 4 bases from V and 1 base from J, with 13 bases in between. Germline V CDR1 and CDR2: SQVTM, ANQGSEA. The CDR3 spells CSVGFPDKNTGELFF. DNA for the CDR3: TGCAGCGTTGGGTTTCCAGATAAGAACACCGGGGAGCTGTTTTTT.

The chain links TRBV9 to TRBJ1-2; 9 positions agree with TRBD1. CDR3 size: 14 residues. Germline values: CDR1 SGDLS, CDR2 YYNGEE. With 5 bases clipped from V and 6 bases from J, the junction kept 8 bases outside the gene matches. In DNA form, the CDR3 reads TGTGCCAGCAGTCGGACAGGGGTGTTCGATGGCTACACCTTC. This encodes CASSRTGVFDGYTF.

The chain has TRBV19 and TRBJ1-4; maybe TRBD1 (5 bases). The CDR3 is 15 amino acids. The V gene's germline CDR1 is LNHDA and CDR2 SQIVND (reference sequence). Trimming shortened V by 6 bases and J by 8 bases, and 19 bases separated the two germline ends. The CDR3, as DNA: TGTGCCAGTAGAACTTTAGGCGGGACTTCCGAAAAACTGTTTTTT. This gives the protein CASRTLGGTSEKLFF.

The gene calls are TRBV19 and TRBJ1-1, with D perhaps TRBD1 (5 bases). The CDR3 has 15 residues. The V and J ends lost 1 base and 1 base respectively, with 10 bases between them. From germline, CDR1 is LNHDA and CDR2 SQIVND (reference sequence). The CDR3 loop reads CASSIGGQPNTEAFF. The DNA for the CDR3 is TGTGCCAGTAGTATAGGAGGACAACCGAACACTGAAGCTTTCTTT.

This clone was seen just once. This chain joins TRBV4-2 and TRBJ2-1, with 10 bases fitting TRBD2. The germline CDR1 and CDR2 sequences are LGHNA and YNFKEQ. The V gene end was trimmed by 0 bases and the J gene end by 8 bases; junction bases not matched to a gene: 16. The CDR3 contains 19 residues. The CDR3 is CASSQDEGVAGGLGDEQFF. As DNA, the CDR3 is TGTGCCAGCAGCCAAGATGAGGGAGTAGCGGGAGGTCTCGGCGATGAGCAGTTCTTC.

This chain joins TRBV24-1 and TRBJ1-4; D unresolved. Germline V gives CDR1 KGHDR, CDR2 SFDVKD. V lost 4 bases and J lost 3, with 23 bases in between. This CDR3 spans 19 amino acids. Here the CDR3 reads CATSEARRGRAVPNEKLFF. CDR3 sequence (DNA): TGTGCCACCAGTGAAGCCCGGAGAGGGCGCGCGGTCCCTAATGAAAAACTGTTTTTT.